This section outlines one TCR beta chain sequence together with its context. The antigen is undetermined. The sample belongs to a study of shared clonotypes between healthy human individuals. Study-wide background: Per-donor plates numbered three CD4 naive, three CD4 memory, two CD8 naive and one CD8 memory. Findings and limits, study-wide: Generation probabilities were higher for clonotypes shared across all four sorted-subset donors than for unshared ones.

Looked up from germline, CDR1 is SGHTA and CDR2 is FQGNSA. This CDR3 comprises 13 residues. The V end was cut by 5 bases, the J end by 2 bases, with 7 bases between. Several immunoSEQ 96-well plates shared each subset's DNA, each plate a replicate. This table comes from immunoSEQ multiplex PCR, and its TCRdb copy is limited to in-frame clones, with some not included. Seen here are over 2 million clones, 85% to 95% observed once, and the top ten hold more than 0.1%. Division of CD4+ cells produced a CD45RA+ naive subset and a CD45RA-negative memory subset. The clonotype originates from a man younger than 35 in good health. The chain recombines TRBV7-2 with TRBJ1-5; D is possibly TRBD1 (5 bases). Input material: naive CD4+ T cells sorted from blood. Subset given: CD45RA+ positively selected. The CDR3 loop is CASSPGGNQPQHF. CDR3 DNA sequence: TGTGCCAGCAGCCCGGGGGGCAATCAGCCCCAGCATTTT.